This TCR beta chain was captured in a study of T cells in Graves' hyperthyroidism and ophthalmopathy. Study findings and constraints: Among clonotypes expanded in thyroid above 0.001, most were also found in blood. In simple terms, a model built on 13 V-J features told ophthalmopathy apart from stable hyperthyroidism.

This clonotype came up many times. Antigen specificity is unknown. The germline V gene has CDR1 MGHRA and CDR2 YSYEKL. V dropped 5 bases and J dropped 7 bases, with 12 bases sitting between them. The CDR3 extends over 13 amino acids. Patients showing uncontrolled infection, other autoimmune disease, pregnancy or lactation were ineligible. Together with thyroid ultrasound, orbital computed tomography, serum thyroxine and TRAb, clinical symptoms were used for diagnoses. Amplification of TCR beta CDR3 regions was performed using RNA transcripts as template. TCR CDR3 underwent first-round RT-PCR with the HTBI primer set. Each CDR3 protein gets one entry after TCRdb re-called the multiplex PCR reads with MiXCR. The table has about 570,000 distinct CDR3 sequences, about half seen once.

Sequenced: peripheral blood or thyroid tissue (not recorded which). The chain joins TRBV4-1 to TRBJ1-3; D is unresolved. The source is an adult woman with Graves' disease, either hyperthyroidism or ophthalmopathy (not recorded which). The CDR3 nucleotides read TGCGCCAGCAGCTGGCGCTACCGGAACACCATATATTTT. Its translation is CASSWRYRNTIYF.